This TCR beta chain was captured in a study of T cell changes during pregnancy in multiple sclerosis. TCRdb's copy holds only in-frame clones and misses some; the assay was immunoSEQ multiplex PCR. In the table there are around 65,000 clones, approximately 90% of which are singletons. V was shortened by 5 bases and J by 12 bases, with 17 bases between the two germline ends. Germline CDR1 reads GTSNPN; CDR2 reads SVGIG (reference sequence). The CDR3 loop spans 12 amino acids. The receptor was derived from a female donor in good health, enrolled as a control in a pregnancy study. The gene calls are TRBV30 and TRBJ2-1; D gene unclear. Material: peripheral blood, obtained in the third trimester of pregnancy. CDR3 sequence: CAWATESVGQFF. DNA for the CDR3: TGTGCCTGGGCTACCGAATCGGTCGGGCAGTTCTTC.